This T cell receptor (beta chain) is from a study of cytomegalovirus exposure and HLA in healthy donors. In the study overall: Out of approximately 170 million T cells, an earlier analysis found about 100 million unique TCR beta sequences in total. Study findings and constraints: Beyond CMV serostatus, there was no information to go on about immune exposure.

These donors, healthy bone marrow donors, were studied. Germline CDR1 MGHRA, CDR2 YSYEKL. The CDR3 has 17 amino acids. V lost 2 bases, J lost 3 bases, and 17 bases lay in between. Vbeta (60) and Jbeta (13) primers were used in the PCR. TCRdb keeps only in-frame clones here, not all; method: immunoSEQ multiplex PCR. Of about 200,000 clones listed, about 81% are singletons. About this clone: Its antigen is not known.

Sequenced: PBMCs. This clonotype originated in a woman in her thirties or forties in good health and CMV-seronegative. The chain employs TRBV4-1 and TRBJ1-5; D not resolved. The CDR3 loop is CASSQLAGGNYNQPQHF. CDR3 in DNA: TGCGCCAGCAGCCAATTGGCGGGCGGAAATTACAATCAGCCCCAGCATTTT.